The TCR beta chain under discussion was sequenced for a study of blood T cell repertoires in COVID-19 (dated by TCRdb to the early 2020s). Notes on the research overall: Samples covering the acute and convalescent phases of COVID-19 were provided by collaborators in the United States, Italy and Spain. The samples were drawn from two sources: the first 160 participants of the ongoing ImmuneRACE study, and 950 to 1,500 subjects contributed by 6 global collaborators. The material from the prospective study consisted of cDNA or gDNA derived from T cells, B-cell-depleted T cells, or PBMCs. The repertoires were released in a freely available public database meant as a resource for research on the immune response to SARS-CoV-2. A de-identified subject ID, COVID-19 status, age in years and sex were almost always included in the sample metadata. Where HLA class I and class II types were available, the types were taken from metadata supplied by the sample provider, not from assay-based typing. Deeply sampled blood TCRbeta repertoires from subjects exposed to, actively infected with, or recovered from COVID-19 were included in the dataset.

TCRbeta CDR3 regions were amplified from genomic DNA by means of the immunoSEQ Assay, a bias-controlled multiplex PCR. The study's processing was this. Within the assay, amplification of reference gene primers was used to estimate how many nucleated cells each sample contained. To quantify the absolute abundance of each unique TCRbeta CDR3 rearrangement, sequence reads were collapsed and filtered. For each sample, productive Simpson clonality was calculated as the square root of Simpson's diversity index across productive rearrangements. In its TCRdb copy, this immuneACCESS table keeps in-frame sequences only and misses some clones. Where compared with another copy, unresolved V genes explain less than half of these, and the others have no known cause. V and J calls and clone size are copied from that table; D and trimming were computed from the DNA. Here the sample has some 21,000 clones; 80% occur a single time. The top ten constitute roughly 13% of the sample.

The CDR1 and CDR2 encoded by the germline V gene are SGHTA and FQGTGA. Trimming accounts for 1 base at V and 7 bases at J, while the number of junction bases matched to no gene is 8. From the cysteine up to the phenylalanine, the CDR3 has a length of 16 residues. Just the 48-base CDR3 DNA is kept, in frame starting at base 1. Each collaborating institution followed its own protocols to collect whole blood in K2EDTA tubes. For TCRbeta analysis, collaborators shipped samples as frozen whole blood, isolated PBMCs, or DNA extracted from either of those sample types. What the study reported, not specific to this receptor: The amount of clinical and demographic metadata varied by source and participant and was provided uncurated.

A word on this clone: No antigen is known for it. It has no much larger one-base neighbor in the sample; base qualities were not kept.

This sequence was found in a man aged 60 to 75 with active COVID-19. The source material was peripheral blood. The chain was built from TRBV7-3 and TRBJ2-2, with 8 bases aligning to TRBD2. For the CDR3, the sequence is CASSLSPTSVSGELFF. The bases are TGTGCCAGCAGCTTAAGTCCGACTAGCGTGAGCGGGGAGCTGTTTTTT.